This T cell receptor (beta chain) was sequenced in a study of human T cells and chemical hapten exposure. About the research overall: Donors were sensitized with 2% DPC on the upper inner arm.

Per the germline V gene, CDR1 is SGHTA and CDR2 is FQGNSA. CDR3 length equals 14 residues. After removal of 8 bases from V and 7 bases from J, the junction contained 12 bases not matched to a gene. Time point of the sample: pre-sensitization, week 0. Treatment noted: therapeutic diphenylcyclopropenone sensitization with weekly scalp DPC. Donation of samples came from alopecia patients who were 18 to 70 years old and suitable for DPC. In TCRdb, the RACE reads were re-called with MiXCR into one record per CDR3 protein. The table shows fewer than 60,000 distinct CDR3 sequences, with around 10% occurring only once.

This sequence originates from a woman aged 40-49 years with alopecia areata. Some clones in this sample may be carry-over from other donors' samples. The source material was whole blood, sampled in connection with sensitization to the hapten diphenylcyclopropenone (DPC). This chain links TRBV7-2 with TRBJ2-3, with 7 nucleotides matching TRBD2. This CDR3 reads CASRRGTKVYTQYF. CDR3 DNA sequence: TGTGCCAGCCGGCGGGGGACGAAGGTATATACGCAGTATTTT.